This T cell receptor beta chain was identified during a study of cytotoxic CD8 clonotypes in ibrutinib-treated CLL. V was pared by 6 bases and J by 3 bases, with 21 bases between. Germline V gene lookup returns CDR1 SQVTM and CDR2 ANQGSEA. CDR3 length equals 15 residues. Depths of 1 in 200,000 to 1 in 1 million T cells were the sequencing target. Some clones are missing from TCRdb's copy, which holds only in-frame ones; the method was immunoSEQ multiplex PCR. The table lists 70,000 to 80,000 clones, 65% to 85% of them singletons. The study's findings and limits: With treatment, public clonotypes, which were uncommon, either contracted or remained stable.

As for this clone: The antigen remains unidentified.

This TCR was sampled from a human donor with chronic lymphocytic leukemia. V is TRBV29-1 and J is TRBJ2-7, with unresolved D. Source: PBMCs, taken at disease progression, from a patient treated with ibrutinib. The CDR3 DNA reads TGCAGCGTGTTGGGCGGTCCGGGCAGCTACTACGAGCAGTACTTC. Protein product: CSVLGGPGSYYEQYF.